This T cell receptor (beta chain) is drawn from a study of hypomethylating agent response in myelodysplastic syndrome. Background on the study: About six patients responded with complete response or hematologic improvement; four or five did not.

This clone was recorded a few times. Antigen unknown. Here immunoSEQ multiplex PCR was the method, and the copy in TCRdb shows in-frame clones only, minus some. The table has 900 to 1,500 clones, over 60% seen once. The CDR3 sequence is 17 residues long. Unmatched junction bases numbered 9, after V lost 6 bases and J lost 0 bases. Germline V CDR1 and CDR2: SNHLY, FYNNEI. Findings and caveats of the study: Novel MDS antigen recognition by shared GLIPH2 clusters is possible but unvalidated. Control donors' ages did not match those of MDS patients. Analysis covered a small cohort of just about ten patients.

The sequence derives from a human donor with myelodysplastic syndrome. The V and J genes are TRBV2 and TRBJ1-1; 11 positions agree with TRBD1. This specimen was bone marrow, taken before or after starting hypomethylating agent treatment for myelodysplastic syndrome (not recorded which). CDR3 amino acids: CASSGDRGKTMNTEAFF. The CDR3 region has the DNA TGTGCCAGCAGCGGGGACAGGGGGAAAACCATGAACACTGAAGCTTTCTTT.